This T cell receptor (beta chain) was found in a study of tumor and adjacent non-tumor tissue in lung cancer. Turning to the study itself: Samples averaged about 4.2 million productive TCRbeta reads each. Whole-study results and caveats: Tumor tissue had significantly higher TCR diversity than normal lung.

This CDR3 comprises 11 residues. Germline V gene lookup returns CDR1 MGHRA and CDR2 YSYEKL. A modified ARM-PCR protocol with three rounds of nested PCR amplified TCRbeta. TCRdb re-called the multiplex PCR reads through MiXCR, storing one row per CDR3 protein. The profile shows roughly 93,000 distinct CDR3 sequences, less than 75% of them singletons. With respect to this clonotype: Its antigen is unknown. Compared with germline, one end of the junction differs, possibly owing to a read error.

RNA was extracted from bulk tissue without any cell sorting. This clonotype originated in a man aged 60 to 75 with non-small cell lung cancer. Sequencing input: lung tumor tissue. The chain couples TRBV4-1 to TRBJ1-1; D possibly corresponds to TRBD1 (5 bases). The CDR3 DNA is TGCGTCAGCAGCCAAGGGACCGAAGCTTTCTTC. This sequence encodes CVSSQGTEAFF.